This T cell receptor beta chain is drawn from a study of beta chain features in type 1 diabetes (dated by TCRdb to 2017 to 2018). As for the study more broadly: Mean age, gender distribution, total cell number and subset yield did not differ between patients and healthy donors. Naive and central memory subsets were obtained from all 30 or so donors, but regulatory and stem cell-like memory subsets were isolated from only 8 patients and roughly eight healthy donors. In the study, recently diagnosed type 1 diabetes patients and matched healthy donors were compared on the TCRB repertoires of their sorted circulating CD4+ T cell subsets. A total of roughly 99,000,000 sorted cells were examined across all samples, and the number of cells per subset was strongly correlated with RNA yield. The paper as a whole reports these results and caveats: Naive, central memory and regulatory TCRB repertoires appeared to be more similar among patients than among healthy donors. PCR might favor shorter templates, but patient and control samples were amplified and corrected together, so any skew would affect both groups equally. Type 1 diabetes patients showed a moderate but significant shortening of TCRB CDR3 length in all four CD4+ subsets. HLA sub-analyses involved small numbers of individuals, so any influence of HLA type on TCRB rearrangement remained unresolved. Because cDNA was sequenced instead of genomic DNA, activated cells with high expression could be over-represented, although the groups did not differ in activation or CD3 levels. Fewer insertions and more nucleotide deletions at VDJ recombination sites were observed in patients with type 1 diabetes, implying thymic rearrangement abnormalities.

Each donor gave one peripheral blood draw, averaging roughly 100 mL, which was collected into heparinised tubes. Naive, central memory, regulatory and stem cell-like memory CD4+ T cells were sorted on a BD FACSAria II using a panel including CD45RO, CCR7, CD25, CD127, CD95 and CD27. Purity was above 95% for every sorted population. PBMCs were isolated right away by Lymphoprep density gradient centrifugation and were stained directly, without culture. So that batch effects would be minimized, each experiment stained and sorted samples in pairs, pairing one healthy donor with one patient. The High Capacity cDNA Reverse Transcription Kit was used to reverse transcribe all of the isolated RNA, meaning that expressed TCRB transcripts were what got sequenced. Naive, central memory and regulatory T cell samples underwent deep immunoSEQ sequencing, averaging roughly 3.3 million total reads per sample. Sorted cells were lysed in RLT buffer and RNA was extracted with DNase-treated RNeasy Micro or Mini kits, depending on cell number. To prevent cross-contamination, every cell subset was processed on its own, while patient and healthy donor samples were processed together. TCRB sequences were amplified from cDNA with the immunoSEQ multiplex PCR, producing 87-bp fragments spanning the CDR3 region. The amplicons were sequenced using the Illumina HiSeq platform. In the authors' own workflow: Synthetic template baselines were used to correct PCR bias computationally, reads within Hamming distance 2 were collapsed, and singletons that could not be merged were discarded. By aligning reads against IMGT, V, D and J genes, CDR3 length, and insertions or deletions at six rearrangement sites were assigned. Within each subset, clonotype counts were normalized to the number of sorted cells before true diversity and Gini coefficients were calculated with the tcR R package. Repertoire sharing was quantified using the overlap coefficient calculated on TCRB nucleotide sequences. Drawn from immuneACCESS, this table holds only the in-frame rearrangements with V and J called that TCRdb kept. Clones are partly lost; checked studies trace under half to an unresolved V gene and leave the rest unexplained. V, J and clone size are those of that table, while D and trimming were read from the DNA. The sample table records 250,000 to 350,000 clones; 14% of these occur just once. Of the sample, over 5.5% is held by the ten largest clones.

Comments on this clone: Its antigen is not yet known. No base quality information exists; no much larger clone differs at one position.

V loses 5 bases of germline sequence and J loses 4 bases, and the interval between the two ends is 13 bases. From the cysteine up to the phenylalanine, the CDR3 has a length of 14 residues. Of the read, only the CDR3 DNA is kept; its 42 bases are in frame from base 1. CDR1 LNHDA and CDR2 SQIVND are derived from the germline V gene (reference sequence). Sequencing used central memory CD4+ T cells from blood. The chain is assembled from TRBV19 and TRBJ2-3; no D gene can be assigned with confidence. The TCR originated in a man aged 25-40 years in good health. The DNA is as follows: TGTGCCAGTAGTCCCACCCCTAGAGCAGATACGCAGTATTTT. The resulting protein is CASSPTPRADTQYF.